The rows below give T cell receptor beta chains drawn from one sample of a study of STAT3 mutations in large granular lymphocyte leukemia. Here immunoSEQ multiplex PCR was the method, and the copy in TCRdb shows in-frame clones only, minus some. Here the sample spans about 42,000 clones, about 81% being singletons. The source material was PBMCs. The receptor set was obtained from a human donor with T large granular lymphocyte leukemia. Some clones in this sample may be carry-over from other donors' samples. Both conserved end residues are part of each CDR3. D genes are given only for firm matches. Clone size appears in some rows only: once, few, many, or a class for an expanded clone.

>.|TRBV7-2|.|TRBJ1-2
CASSLARPLAFYGYTF
TGTGCCAGCAGCTTAGCGAGGCCGCTTGCATTCTATGGCTACACCTTC
>once|TRBV6-5|TRBD2|TRBJ2-1
CASSYPASGDNEQFF
TGTGCCAGCAGTTACCCGGCTAGCGGGGACAATGAGCAGTTCTTC
>.|TRBV28|.|TRBJ2-2
CASSPSLGYRGTGELFF
TGTGCCAGCAGTCCCTCTCTAGGCTATAGAGGAACCGGGGAGCTGTTTTTT
>.|TRBV7-2|.|TRBJ1-6
CASSLGYNSPLHF
TGTGCCAGCAGCTTGGGCTATAATTCACCCCTCCACTTT
>.|TRBV7-9|TRBD1|TRBJ1-1
CASGITGGRGNTEAFF
TGTGCCAGCGGCATAACAGGGGGCAGAGGAAACACTGAAGCTTTCTTT
>.|TRBV9|.|TRBJ1-5
CASSPGQGGQPQHF
TGTGCCAGCAGTCCAGGGCAGGGAGGTCAGCCCCAGCATTTT
>.|TRBV18|.|TRBJ1-1
CASSPLSLQGWGNTEAFF
TGTGCCAGCTCACCACTTTCACTCCAGGGATGGGGGAACACTGAAGCTTTCTTT
>.|TRBV9|.|TRBJ1-6
CASSEGGSSYNSPLHF
TGTGCCAGCAGCGAGGGGGGGAGCTCCTATAATTCACCCCTCCACTTT
>once|TRBV18|.|TRBJ2-2
CASSPRQSNTGELFF
TGTGCCAGCTCACCGAGGCAAAGTAACACCGGGGAGCTGTTTTTT
>few|TRBV18|TRBD1|TRBJ2-6
CASSRDSQSPLSGANVLTF
TGTGCCAGCTCAAGGGACAGCCAAAGTCCCCTCTCTGGGGCCAACGTCCTGACTTTC
>.|TRBV7-2|.|TRBJ2-5
CASSTDPYRLETQYF
TGTGCCAGCAGCACTGATCCCTACCGCTTGGAGACCCAGTACTTC
>.|TRBV29-1|TRBD1|TRBJ2-1
CSSRGHRSYNEQFF
TGCAGCTCTAGGGGGCACAGGTCCTACAATGAGCAGTTCTTC
>.|TRBV5-6|.|TRBJ2-4
CASSLVLGARAKNIQYF
TGTGCCAGCAGCTTGGTTCTCGGGGCGAGGGCCAAAAACATTCAGTACTTC
>once|TRBV5-5|.|TRBJ2-3
CASSLVGLTDTQYF
TGTGCCAGCAGCTTGGTGGGGCTCACAGATACGCAGTATTTT
>.|TRBV5-1|.|TRBJ1-4
CASSSSPTGEKLFF
TGCGCCAGCAGCTCGTCTCCGACCGGCGAAAAACTGTTTTTT
>.|TRBV19|.|TRBJ2-6
CASSIVGQANVLTF
TGTGCCAGTAGTATAGTCGGACAGGCCAACGTCCTGACTTTC
>.|TRBV7-9|TRBD1|TRBJ2-7
CASTGGREQYF
TGTGCCAGTACAGGGGGCCGCGAGCAGTACTTC
>.|TRBV18|.|TRBJ1-1
CASSPDGVNTEAFF
TGTGCCAGCTCTCCCGATGGGGTGAACACTGAAGCTTTCTTT
>.|TRBV14|.|TRBJ2-1
CASTGHPYNEQFF
TGTGCCAGCACGGGACATCCCTACAATGAGCAGTTCTTC
>.|TRBV7-9|TRBD1|TRBJ2-3
CASSQDRGGDTQYF
TGTGCCAGCAGCCAGGACAGGGGGGGGGATACGCAGTATTTT
>.|TRBV5-4|.|TRBJ2-3
CASKGFQLTDTQYF
TGTGCCAGTAAGGGCTTCCAGCTCACAGATACGCAGTATTTT
>.|TRBV5-1|.|TRBJ2-3
CASSLAVTSDTQYF
TGCGCCAGCAGCTTGGCCGTTACATCAGATACGCAGTATTTT
>.|TRBV5-1|.|TRBJ2-5
CASSLVAFQETQYF
TGCGCCAGCAGCTTGGTCGCGTTCCAAGAGACCCAGTACTTC
>.|TRBV27|TRBD1|TRBJ1-3
CASSRGTGTLGNTIYF
TGTGCCAGCAGCAGAGGGACAGGGACATTAGGAAACACCATATATTTT
>.|TRBV6-5|.|TRBJ2-7
CASSSPSSRPRQYF
TGTGCCAGCAGTTCCCCCTCGTCTAGGCCGCGGCAGTACTTC
>.|TRBV4-1|TRBD2|TRBJ2-1
CASSQGAGGQYNEQFF
TGCGCCAGCAGCCAGGGAGCGGGGGGGCAGTACAATGAGCAGTTCTTC
>.|TRBV7-2|.|TRBJ1-6
CASSSRGPGSNSPLHF
TGTGCCAGCAGCTCGCGGGGGCCGGGCTCCAATTCACCCCTCCACTTT
>.|TRBV4-2|TRBD1|TRBJ2-1
CASSSGQGDEQFF
TGTGCCAGCAGCTCAGGACAGGGTGATGAGCAGTTCTTC
>.|TRBV10-3|.|TRBJ2-4
CAISENIRKNIQYF
TGTGCCATCAGTGAGAACATTCGCAAAAACATTCAGTACTTC
>.|TRBV5-6|TRBD1|TRBJ1-2
CASSSPLGQGNYGYTF
TGTGCCAGCAGCTCCCCGTTGGGACAGGGTAACTATGGCTACACCTTC
>.|TRBV5-6|.|TRBJ2-5
CASSLVETQYF
TGTGCCAGCAGCTTAGTGGAGACCCAGTACTTC
>.|TRBV6-4|.|TRBJ1-2
CAITSPVDYGPREGYTF
TGTGCCATTACGTCCCCCGTAGACTATGGTCCACGAGAGGGCTACACCTTC
>.|TRBV5-1|.|TRBJ2-1
CASREGHEQFF
TGCGCCAGCAGAGAAGGGCATGAGCAGTTCTTC
>few|TRBV19|TRBD1|TRBJ1-5
CASSIKAGGGNQPQHF
TGTGCCAGTAGTATAAAGGCAGGGGGAGGCAATCAGCCCCAGCATTTT
>.|TRBV6-5|.|TRBJ1-2
CASSYGTNYGYTF
TGTGCCAGCAGTTACGGGACCAACTATGGCTACACCTTC
>.|TRBV2|.|TRBJ1-5
CASSESDRLGQPQHF
TGTGCCAGCAGCGAATCAGACAGGCTCGGTCAGCCCCAGCATTTT
>.|TRBV10-3|TRBD1|TRBJ1-6
CAISESGTGNSPLHF
TGTGCCATCAGTGAGTCTGGGACAGGTAATTCACCCCTCCACTTT
>.|TRBV5-6|.|TRBJ2-3
CASSLAGKDTQYF
TGTGCCAGCAGCTTGGCCGGGAAAGATACGCAGTATTTT
>once|TRBV28|TRBD1|TRBJ1-2
CASSGEPGQPKLGRYGYTF
TGTGCCAGCAGTGGGGAACCGGGACAGCCAAAATTGGGGCGCTATGGCTACACCTTC
>.|TRBV7-8|TRBD2|TRBJ2-1
CASSFEGLADNEQFF
TGTGCCAGCAGCTTTGAGGGTCTAGCGGACAATGAGCAGTTCTTC
>few|TRBV18|.|TRBJ2-1
CASSPDNEQFF
TGTGCCAGCTCACCGGACAATGAGCAGTTCTTC
>.|TRBV6-5|.|TRBJ2-2
CASSYFPRGNTGELFF
TGTGCCAGCAGTTACTTTCCACGCGGGAACACCGGGGAGCTGTTTTTT
>.|TRBV6-5|.|TRBJ1-4
CASQGATNEKLFF
TGTGCCAGCCAAGGTGCAACTAATGAAAAACTGTTTTTT
>few|TRBV4-1|.|TRBJ1-2
CASSQGRGYGYTF
TGCGCCAGCAGCCAAGGGCGAGGCTATGGCTACACCTTC
>.|TRBV5-1|TRBD1|TRBJ2-5
CASSSGQLQETQYF
TGCGCCAGCAGCTCGGGACAGCTCCAAGAGACCCAGTACTTC
>few|TRBV29-1|.|TRBJ1-2
CSVKRREGGYTF
TGCAGCGTTAAAAGGCGTGAGGGTGGCTACACCTTC
>.|TRBV7-8|.|TRBJ1-3
CASSLGAGPYSGNTIYF
TGTGCCAGCAGCTTAGGGGCAGGGCCTTACTCTGGAAACACCATATATTTT
>.|TRBV5-4|.|TRBJ2-3
CASSVPLGDTQYF
TGTGCCAGCAGCGTGCCCTTAGGAGATACGCAGTATTTT
>.|TRBV7-8|.|TRBJ1-2
CASSLLWDQNYGYTF
TGTGCCAGCAGCCTCCTCTGGGACCAAAACTATGGCTACACCTTC
>.|TRBV6-1|TRBD1|TRBJ2-3
CASRHPGQGEDTQYF
TGTGCCAGCAGGCACCCGGGACAGGGAGAAGATACGCAGTATTTT
>once|TRBV6-6|TRBD1|TRBJ1-1
CASSSTQGLNTEAFF
TGTGCCAGCAGTTCTACACAGGGGTTGAACACTGAAGCTTTCTTT
>few|TRBV30|.|TRBJ2-7
CAWGQAGEQYF
TGTGCCTGGGGCCAGGCGGGGGAGCAGTACTTC
>.|TRBV28|.|TRBJ2-1
CASSLKNPYNEQFF
TGTGCCAGCAGTTTAAAGAATCCGTACAATGAGCAGTTCTTC